This entry lists 22 T cell receptor beta chains sequenced from one sample in a study of blood T cell repertoires in COVID-19. Here immunoSEQ multiplex PCR was the method, and the copy in TCRdb shows in-frame clones only, minus some. The table includes under 350,000 clones, approximately 83% detected once. The specimen was peripheral blood. The receptors come from an older woman with acute or convalescent COVID-19.

V and J are TRBV5-1 and TRBJ2-3; 10 nucleotides match TRBD2. The CDR3 is 16 residues long. With 0 bases clipped from V and 4 bases from J, the junction kept 5 bases outside the gene matches. Looked up from germline, CDR1 is SGHRS and CDR2 is YFSETQ. DNA for the CDR3: TGCGCCAGCAGCTTGGGTAGCGGGGGGATACCAGATACGCAGTATTTT. Protein product: CASSLGSGGIPDTQYF. Full variable domain (rest looked up from reference TRBV5-1 and TRBJ2-3): KAGVTQTPRYLIKTRGQQVTLSCSPISGHRSVSWYQQTPGQGLQFLFEYFSETQRNKGNFPGRFSGRQFSNSRSEMNVSTLELGDSALYLCASSLGSGGIPDTQYFGPGTRLTVL.

The chain combines TRBV5-5 with TRBJ2-2; D is possibly TRBD2 (7 bases). The CDR3 length is 15 residues. CDR1 is SGHKS and CDR2 is YYEKEE in the germline V gene (reference sequence). The germline V and J ends were trimmed by 4 bases and 7 bases, with 17 bases remaining between them. Here the CDR3 reads CASSTTGGRDGELFF. CDR3 DNA: TGTGCCAGCAGCACTACCGGGGGGCGAGACGGGGAGCTGTTTTTT.

The DNA of the CDR3 is TGTGCCAGTTCTCGGGGGGGGCCCCAAGAGACCCAGTACTTC. Protein sequence: CASSRGGPQETQYF. The V call is TRBV19, the J call TRBJ2-5, with TRBD2 identical over 8 bases. Germline trimming cut 8 bases from V and 1 base from J; bases unmatched to any gene: 6. Germline V lookup: CDR1 LNHDA, CDR2 SQIVND (reference sequence). The CDR3 is made up of 14 amino acids.

The V and J genes are TRBV2 and TRBJ2-3; 11 bases line up with TRBD2. CDR3 size: 16 residues. J was trimmed by 5 bases and V by 5 bases; bases with no gene match: 9. Germline assignment: CDR1 SNHLY and CDR2 FYNNEI. CDR3 bases: TGTGCCAGCAGTCCTAATAGCGGGGGGGCTGGAGATACGCAGTATTTT. This gives the protein CASSPNSGGAGDTQYF. The complete variable domain, with remaining parts taken from reference TRBV2 and TRBJ2-3, reads EPEVTQTPSHQVTQMGQEVILRCVPISNHLYFYWYRQILGQKVEFLVSFYNNEISEKSEIFDDQFSVERPDGSNFTLKIRSTKLEDSAMYFCASSPNSGGAGDTQYFGPGTRLTVL.

The chain carries TRBV5-8 and TRBJ2-1; D is perhaps TRBD2 (6 bases). Trimming took 7 bases from V and 0 from J, leaving 17 bases between them. Germline CDR1 SGHTS, CDR2 YDEGEE. The CDR3 runs to 16 residues. CDR3: CASASRRGTSYNEQFF. The DNA of the CDR3 is TGTGCCAGCGCCTCCCGACGGGGGACCTCCTACAATGAGCAGTTCTTC.

The gene calls are TRBV12-1 and TRBJ1-2. TRBV12-1 is given as a pseudogene. This CDR3 is 15 amino acids long. CDR3 DNA sequence: TGTGCCAGCCGTCGACAGGAGGTGGGGGGGCTTGGCTACACCTTC. Translated: CASRRQEVGGLGYTF.

V and J are TRBV3-1 (or the pseudogene TRBV3-2) and TRBJ2-3, with D perhaps TRBD2 (6 bases). Between the trimmed V and J ends, which lost 2 bases and 6 bases, there was a span of 12 bases. CDR1 LGHDT and CDR2 YNNKEL come from the germline V gene (reference sequence). The CDR3 loop spans 14 amino acids. The CDR3 DNA reads as TGTGCCAGCAGCCAACGGACTAAAGAGGATACGCAGTATTTT. Translating gives CASSQRTKEDTQYF.

This chain links TRBV10-1 with TRBJ2-1, with TRBD2 matching 9 bases. The germline CDR1 and CDR2 sequences are WNHNN and SYGVQD (reference sequence). The ends lost 6 bases at V and 8 bases at J; junction bases unmatched: 11. The CDR3 length is 15 residues. The CDR3 spells CASRIAGGFLHEQFF. The DNA for the CDR3 is TGCGCCAGCAGGATTGCGGGGGGGTTTCTACATGAGCAGTTCTTC.

The chain joins TRBV5-5 to TRBJ2-3, with D possibly matching TRBD2 (5 bases). The germline V gene encodes CDR1 SGHKS and CDR2 YYEKEE (reference sequence). Trimming took 3 bases from V and 6 from J, leaving 11 bases between them. This CDR3 is 13 amino acids long. The CDR3 nucleotides read TGTGCCAGCAGCTCCCCGAGGGATGATACGCAGTATTTT. Translated: CASSSPRDDTQYF.

This chain uses TRBV3-1 (or the pseudogene TRBV3-2) with TRBJ2-3, with 8 bases identical to TRBD2. The CDR3 is 15 residues long. V was pared by 1 base and J by 6 bases, with 6 bases of the junction left unmatched. The germline V gene encodes CDR1 LGHDT and CDR2 YNNKEL (reference sequence). The CDR3 DNA sequence: TGTGCCAGCAGCCAAGCGGGGGGGGCCGGGGATACGCAGTATTTT. Amino acids: CASSQAGGAGDTQYF.

This sequence joins TRBV11-2 and TRBJ1-6; D is possibly TRBD1 (5 bases). Germline CDR1 is SGHAT and CDR2 is FQNNGV. This CDR3 spans 14 amino acids. Trimming shortened V by 3 bases and J by 8 bases, and 11 bases separated the two germline ends. As DNA, the CDR3 is TGTGCCAGCAGCTTGCAGGGCTCCTATTCACCCCTCCACTTT. Amino acids: CASSLQGSYSPLHF.

The chain uses TRBV7-9 and TRBJ1-6; a possible D gene is TRBD1 (5 bases). Deletions cut 4 bases from V and 10 bases from J, with 8 bases between. The CDR3 runs 12 residues. Germline CDR1 is SEHNR and CDR2 is FQNEAQ (reference sequence). CDR3: CASSSGGSPLHF. The CDR3 DNA reads as TGTGCCAGCAGCTCTGGGGGGTCACCCCTCCACTTT. Full variable domain (rest looked up from reference TRBV7-9 and TRBJ1-6): DTGVSQNPRHKITKRGQNVTFRCDPISEHNRLYWYRQTLGQGPEFLTYFQNEAQLEKSRLLSDRFSAERPKGSFSTLEIQRTEQGDSAMYLCASSSGGSPLHFGNGTRLTVT.

On this clone itself: Other DNA sequences of this sample code for an identical CDR3. The chain combines TRBV7-9 with TRBJ1-6; D may be TRBD1 (6 bases). CDR1 is SEHNR and CDR2 is FQNEAQ in the germline V gene (reference sequence). The germline V and J ends were trimmed by 4 bases and 7 bases, with 14 bases remaining between them. This CDR3 region has 15 residues. The CDR3 DNA sequence: TGTGCCAGCAGCTCTGGGACGGGGGGCAATTCACCCCTCCACTTT. Its translation is CASSSGTGGNSPLHF.

CDR3 loop: CASSPPRGLNYGYTF. In DNA, the CDR3 is TGTGCCAGCAGTCCCCCGAGGGGGCTTAACTATGGCTACACCTTC. The chain couples TRBV28 to TRBJ1-2; 7 bases line up with TRBD1. CDR3 length: 15 amino acids. Germline CDR1 MDHEN, CDR2 SYDVKM. The junction had 7 bases not matched to a gene; V was cut back by 5 bases and J by 1 base.

The CDR3 sequence is CASEHERTFF. Written as DNA, the CDR3 is TGTGCCAGTGAACACGAGAGGACTTTCTTT. This chain links TRBV19 with TRBJ1-1; no definite D call. This CDR3 region has 10 residues. V was trimmed by 8 bases and J by 12 bases, leaving 13 bases between them. Per the germline V gene, CDR1 is LNHDA and CDR2 is SQIVND (reference sequence).

The table lists this clone with a few counts. The V gene is TRBV6-5, the J gene TRBJ1-2; 7 bases line up with TRBD1. Germline-derived CDR1 and CDR2 are MNHEY and SVGAGI. V was pared by 8 bases and J by 4 bases, with 7 bases of the junction left unmatched. The CDR3 sequence is 13 residues long. The CDR3 sequence: CASAGQSIYGYTF. For the CDR3, the DNA is TGTGCCAGCGCGGGACAGAGTATCTATGGCTACACCTTC.

The count of this clone is one. This sequence joins TRBV5-5 and TRBJ1-2, with TRBD1 matching over 7 bases. The CDR3 covers 15 residues. The trim removed 0 bases at V and 2 bases at J, leaving 4 bases unmatched. Germline V gene sequence: CDR1 SGHKS, CDR2 YYEKEE (reference sequence). The CDR3 DNA reads as TGTGCCAGCAGCTTGGAGGGGGCACTGAACTATGGCTACACCTTC. This gives the protein CASSLEGALNYGYTF.

The chain is built from TRBV27 and TRBJ2-7; D is unclear. The CDR3 has 13 amino acids. The V end was cut by 6 bases, the J end by 0 bases, with 9 bases between. Germline assignment: CDR1 MNHEY and CDR2 SMNVEV (reference sequence). CDR3 nucleotide sequence: TGTGCCAGCAGGGAACAGAACTCCTACGAGCAGTACTTC. Translation: CASREQNSYEQYF.

J is TRBJ2-7 and V is TRBV5-1; 7 bases line up with TRBD1. V shed 2 bases and J 4 bases; nucleotides not matched to a gene: 6. This CDR3 is 14 amino acids long. The germline CDR1 and CDR2 sequences are SGHRS and YFSETQ. CDR3 residues: CASSLGGIEYEQYF. DNA for the CDR3: TGCGCCAGCAGCTTAGGGGGCATTGAGTACGAGCAGTACTTC.

This chain connects TRBV3-1 (or the pseudogene TRBV3-2) to TRBJ1-2; possible D gene TRBD1, 6 bases. CDR1 LGHDT and CDR2 YNNKEL come from the germline V gene (reference sequence). Trimming took 5 bases from V and 8 from J, leaving 18 bases between them. The CDR3 sequence is 14 residues long. CDR3 loop: CASSSRGGARGYTF. DNA for the CDR3: TGTGCCAGCAGCTCGCGGGGGGGGGCGAGAGGCTACACCTTC.

The V gene is TRBV9, the J gene TRBJ1-6; 7 nucleotides match TRBD1. Germline V lookup: CDR1 SGDLS, CDR2 YYNGEE. The CDR3 totals 13 residues. Trimming at V came to 3 bases and at J to 15 bases, leaving 9 bases not matched to a gene. In DNA, the CDR3 is TGTGCCAGCAGCGATCGGGACAGCCAACACCTCCACTTT. It encodes CASSDRDSQHLHF.

This CDR3 reads CASMGEAGLSYNEQFF. CDR3 DNA sequence: TGTGCCAGCATGGGGGAAGCGGGTCTCTCCTACAATGAGCAGTTCTTC. This chain links TRBV2 with TRBJ2-1, with a possible D match to TRBD2 (6 bases). Deletions cut 7 bases from V and 0 bases from J, with 16 bases between. CDR1 and CDR2 from the germline V gene are SNHLY and FYNNEI. The CDR3 consists of 16 residues.